These T cell receptor beta chains were read from a single sample in a study of blood T cells in healthy people across ages. TCRdb re-called the 5' RACE reads with MiXCR, one entry per CDR3 protein. The table shows 600,000 or so distinct CDR3 sequences, with less than 35% occurring only once. Sequencing used blood. The receptors were gathered from a woman older than 75 in good health. The CDR3 runs from the conserved cysteine through the conserved F or W. Fields, in order: V gene, J gene, D gene, clone size, CDR3 protein, CDR3 DNA. The D gene is left open where the match is weak. Clone size, where shown, is once, few, many, or a class for clones that have expanded.

V gene: TRBV6-6
J gene: TRBJ1-6
D gene: -
clone size: -
CDR3 protein: CASSQGRASYNSPLHF
CDR3 DNA: TGTGCCAGCAGCCAAGGCAGGGCATCCTATAATTCACCCCTCCACTTT

V gene: TRBV30
J gene: TRBJ1-1
D gene: -
clone size: many
CDR3 protein: CAWEAGATEAFF
CDR3 DNA: TGTGCCTGGGAGGCGGGAGCAACTGAAGCTTTCTTT

V gene: TRBV5-1
J gene: TRBJ2-5
D gene: TRBD1
clone size: many
CDR3 protein: CASSLEGTGWETQYF
CDR3 DNA: TGCGCCAGCAGCTTGGAAGGGACAGGATGGGAGACCCAGTACTTC

V gene: TRBV28
J gene: TRBJ2-7
D gene: -
clone size: many
CDR3 protein: CASNWGSSYEQYF
CDR3 DNA: TGTGCCAGCAATTGGGGGAGCTCCTACGAGCAGTACTTC

V gene: TRBV20-1
J gene: TRBJ2-5
D gene: TRBD1
clone size: many
CDR3 protein: CSALSGTGRETQYF
CDR3 DNA: TGCAGTGCCCTTTCCGGGACAGGGCGAGAGACCCAGTACTTC

V gene: TRBV7-6
J gene: TRBJ1-2
D gene: -
clone size: few
CDR3 protein: CASSAQRGIFNVGHPRPANYGYTF
CDR3 DNA: TGTGCCAGCAGCGCGCAAAGGGGGATTTTTAACGTGGGTCACCCCCGGCCCGCTAACTATGGCTACACCTTC

V gene: TRBV11-1
J gene: TRBJ2-5
D gene: -
clone size: many
CDR3 protein: CASSPQRGRGAQETQYF
CDR3 DNA: TGTGCCAGCAGCCCTCAAAGGGGACGGGGGGCCCAAGAGACCCAGTACTTC

V gene: TRBV5-1
J gene: TRBJ1-3
D gene: -
clone size: -
CDR3 protein: CASSPGPGLRNTIYF
CDR3 DNA: TGCGCCAGCAGCCCAGGGCCCGGGCTAAGGAACACCATATATTTT

V gene: TRBV3-1
J gene: TRBJ2-3
D gene: TRBD2
clone size: many
CDR3 protein: CASSSHGGREQYF
CDR3 DNA: TGTGCCAGCAGCTCCCATGGAGGGAGGGAGCAGTATTTT

V gene: TRBV15
J gene: TRBJ2-7
D gene: TRBD1
clone size: few
CDR3 protein: CATSRGQGFDEQYF
CDR3 DNA: TGTGCCACCAGCAGAGGACAGGGATTCGATGAGCAGTACTTC

V gene: TRBV6-2/TRBV6-3
J gene: TRBJ1-5
D gene: -
clone size: many
CDR3 protein: CASSTDRLSNQPQHF
CDR3 DNA: TGTGCCAGCAGTACAGACAGGCTTAGCAATCAGCCCCAGCATTTT

V gene: TRBV30
J gene: TRBJ2-5
D gene: TRBD2
clone size: many
CDR3 protein: CAWSVYTSGDLQETQYF
CDR3 DNA: TGTGCCTGGAGTGTTTATACTAGCGGGGACCTCCAAGAGACCCAGTACTTC

V gene: TRBV4-3
J gene: TRBJ2-7
D gene: -
clone size: -
CDR3 protein: CASSQGRDPRYEQYF
CDR3 DNA: TGCGCCAGCAGCCAAGGCAGGGACCCCCGATACGAGCAGTACTTC

V gene: TRBV27
J gene: TRBJ2-7
D gene: -
clone size: many
CDR3 protein: CASSFGTALGEQYF
CDR3 DNA: TGTGCCAGCAGTTTCGGGACTGCCCTAGGCGAGCAGTACTTC

V gene: TRBV5-1
J gene: TRBJ1-2
D gene: TRBD1
clone size: -
CDR3 protein: CASSLTGDTHGYTF
CDR3 DNA: TGCGCCAGCAGCTTGACAGGGGACACGCATGGCTACACCTTC

V gene: TRBV5-1
J gene: TRBJ1-2
D gene: -
clone size: many
CDR3 protein: CASSPDLGRENYGYTF
CDR3 DNA: TGCGCCAGCAGCCCCGACCTGGGTAGGGAAAACTATGGCTACACCTTC

V gene: TRBV7-2
J gene: TRBJ2-3
D gene: TRBD2
clone size: -
CDR3 protein: CASSSSGGAPDTQYF
CDR3 DNA: TGTGCCAGCAGCTCTAGCGGGGGGGCCCCGGATACGCAGTATTTT

V gene: TRBV12-3/TRBV12-4
J gene: TRBJ2-1
D gene: -
clone size: many
CDR3 protein: CASSFSSNNEQFF
CDR3 DNA: TGTGCCAGCAGCTTCAGCTCGAACAATGAGCAGTTCTTC

V gene: TRBV20-1
J gene: TRBJ1-6
D gene: TRBD1
clone size: many
CDR3 protein: CSASPQGGSYNSPLHF
CDR3 DNA: TGCAGTGCTAGTCCCCAGGGGGGGTCCTATAATTCACCCCTCCACTTT

V gene: TRBV20-1
J gene: TRBJ1-2
D gene: -
clone size: few
CDR3 protein: CSARGAGGGYTF
CDR3 DNA: TGCAGTGCTAGAGGGGCCGGAGGGGGCTACACCTTC

V gene: TRBV6-2/TRBV6-3
J gene: TRBJ1-1
D gene: -
clone size: many
CDR3 protein: CASSSKTGGTEAFF
CDR3 DNA: TGTGCCAGCAGTTCCAAGACAGGAGGAACTGAAGCTTTCTTT

V gene: TRBV6-5
J gene: TRBJ2-7
D gene: -
clone size: many
CDR3 protein: CASSYLEGLSSYEQYF
CDR3 DNA: TGTGCCAGCAGTTACTTGGAGGGATTAAGCTCCTACGAGCAGTACTTC

V gene: TRBV24-1
J gene: TRBJ1-4
D gene: -
clone size: -
CDR3 protein: CATSDAGGTSEKLFF
CDR3 DNA: TGTGCCACCAGTGATGCCGGGGGGACTAGTGAAAAACTGTTTTTT

V gene: TRBV7-3
J gene: TRBJ2-7
D gene: -
clone size: -
CDR3 protein: CASSRGSSSYNEQYF
CDR3 DNA: TGTGCCAGCAGCCGAGGTTCGAGCTCCTACAATGAGCAGTACTTC

V gene: TRBV6-1
J gene: TRBJ2-4
D gene: TRBD2
clone size: many
CDR3 protein: CASSEGGVGNIQYF
CDR3 DNA: TGTGCCAGCAGTGAGGGGGGGGTGGGAAACATTCAGTACTTC

V gene: TRBV7-2
J gene: TRBJ1-1
D gene: -
clone size: many
CDR3 protein: CASSPRVNTEAFF
CDR3 DNA: TGTGCCAGCAGCCCCCGGGTGAACACTGAAGCTTTCTTT

V gene: TRBV27
J gene: TRBJ1-1
D gene: -
clone size: few
CDR3 protein: CASSLRPRGTEAFF
CDR3 DNA: TGTGCCAGCAGTTTACGCCCCCGCGGCACTGAAGCTTTCTTT

V gene: TRBV4-2
J gene: TRBJ2-5
D gene: TRBD2
clone size: -
CDR3 protein: CASSQDHGGGTQETQYF
CDR3 DNA: TGTGCCAGCAGCCAAGATCACGGCGGGGGGACCCAAGAGACCCAGTACTTC

V gene: TRBV7-2
J gene: TRBJ1-1
D gene: TRBD1
clone size: many
CDR3 protein: CASSLTGRGMNTEAFF
CDR3 DNA: TGTGCCAGCAGCTTGACAGGGAGGGGCATGAACACTGAAGCTTTCTTT

V gene: TRBV30
J gene: TRBJ1-5
D gene: TRBD1
clone size: -
CDR3 protein: CAWSVDGTGGNQSQHF
CDR3 DNA: TGTGCCTGGAGTGTAGACGGGACAGGGGGCAATCAGTCCCAGCATTTT

V gene: TRBV6-2/TRBV6-3
J gene: TRBJ2-1
D gene: TRBD2
clone size: many
CDR3 protein: CASSRLLAGGVNEQFF
CDR3 DNA: TGTGCCAGCAGCCGATTACTAGCGGGGGGGGTCAATGAGCAGTTCTTC

V gene: TRBV27
J gene: TRBJ2-3
D gene: TRBD2
clone size: many
CDR3 protein: CASSPRSPGTSGSQVYF
CDR3 DNA: TGTGCCAGCAGTCCACGCTCGCCCGGGACTAGCGGGAGCCAAGTGTATTTT

V gene: TRBV7-9
J gene: TRBJ1-2
D gene: -
clone size: many
CDR3 protein: CASSSSGSKLSNYGYTF
CDR3 DNA: TGTGCCAGCAGCTCGTCAGGGAGCAAGTTATCTAACTATGGCTACACCTTC

V gene: TRBV6-2/TRBV6-3
J gene: TRBJ1-2
D gene: -
clone size: few
CDR3 protein: CALSEGPIFYGYTF
CDR3 DNA: TGTGCCCTCAGCGAGGGGCCAATCTTCTATGGCTACACCTTC

V gene: TRBV6-2/TRBV6-3
J gene: TRBJ1-4
D gene: -
clone size: few
CDR3 protein: CASSFGQSNEKLFF
CDR3 DNA: TGTGCCAGCAGCTTCGGACAGTCCAATGAAAAACTGTTTTTT

V gene: TRBV29-1
J gene: TRBJ1-5
D gene: -
clone size: many
CDR3 protein: CSVVQGYNQPQHF
CDR3 DNA: TGCAGCGTTGTGCAGGGTTATAATCAGCCCCAGCATTTT

V gene: TRBV7-2
J gene: TRBJ2-5
D gene: TRBD2
clone size: -
CDR3 protein: CASSSRTSGGLETKYF
CDR3 DNA: TGTGCCAGCAGCTCCAGGACTAGCGGGGGTTTAGAGACCAAGTACTTC